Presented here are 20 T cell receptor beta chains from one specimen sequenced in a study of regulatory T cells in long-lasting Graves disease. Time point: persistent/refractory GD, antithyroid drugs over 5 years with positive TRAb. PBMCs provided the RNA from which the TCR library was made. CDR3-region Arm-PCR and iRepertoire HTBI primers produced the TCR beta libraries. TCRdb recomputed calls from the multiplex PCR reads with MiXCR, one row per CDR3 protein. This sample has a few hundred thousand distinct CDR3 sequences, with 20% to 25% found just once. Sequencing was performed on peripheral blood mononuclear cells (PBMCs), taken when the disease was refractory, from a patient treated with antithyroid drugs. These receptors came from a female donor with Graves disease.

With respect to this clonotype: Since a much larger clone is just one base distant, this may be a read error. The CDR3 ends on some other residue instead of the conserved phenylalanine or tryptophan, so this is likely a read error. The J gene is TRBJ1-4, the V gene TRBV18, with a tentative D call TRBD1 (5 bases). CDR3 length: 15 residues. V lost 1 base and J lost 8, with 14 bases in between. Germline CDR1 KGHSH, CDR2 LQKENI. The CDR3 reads CASSPRDSRGEKLFL. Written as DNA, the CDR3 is TGTGCCAGCTCACCACGGGACTCCCGAGGGGAAAAACTGTTTCTT.

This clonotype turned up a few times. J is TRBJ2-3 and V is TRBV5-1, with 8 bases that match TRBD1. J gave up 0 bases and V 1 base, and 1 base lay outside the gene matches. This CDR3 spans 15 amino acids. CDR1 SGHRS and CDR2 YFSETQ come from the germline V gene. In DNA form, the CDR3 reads TGCGCCAGCAGCTTGCAGGGGGCTAGCACAGATACGCAGTATTTT. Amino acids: CASSLQGASTDTQYF. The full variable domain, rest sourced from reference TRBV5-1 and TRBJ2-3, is KAGVTQTPRYLIKTRGQQVTLSCSPISGHRSVSWYQQTPGQGLQFLFEYFSETQRNKGNFPGRFSGRQFSNSRSEMNVSTLELGDSALYLCASSLQGASTDTQYFGPGTRLTVL.

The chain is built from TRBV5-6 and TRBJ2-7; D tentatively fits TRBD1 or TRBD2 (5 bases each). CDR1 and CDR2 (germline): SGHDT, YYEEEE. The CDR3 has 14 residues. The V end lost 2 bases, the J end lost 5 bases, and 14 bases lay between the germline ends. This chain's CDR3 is CASSFLTGGNEQYF. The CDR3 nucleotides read TGTGCCAGCAGCTTCCTAACAGGAGGCAACGAGCAGTACTTC.

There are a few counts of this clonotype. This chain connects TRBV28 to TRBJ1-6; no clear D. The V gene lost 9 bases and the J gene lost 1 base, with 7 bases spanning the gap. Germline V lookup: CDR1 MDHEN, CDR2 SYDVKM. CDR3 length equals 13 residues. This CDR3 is CASDWSYNSPLHF. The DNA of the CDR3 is TGTGCCAGTGACTGGTCCTATAATTCACCCCTCCACTTT.

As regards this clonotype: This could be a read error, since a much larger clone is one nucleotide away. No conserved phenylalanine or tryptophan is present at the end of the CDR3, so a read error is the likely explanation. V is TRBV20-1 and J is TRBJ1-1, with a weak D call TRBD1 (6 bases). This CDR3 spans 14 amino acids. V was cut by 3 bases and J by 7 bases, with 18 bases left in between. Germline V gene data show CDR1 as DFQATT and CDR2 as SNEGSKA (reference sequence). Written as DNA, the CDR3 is TGCAGTGCTAGTAGACCGGGGGCGACGGTTGAAGCTTTCCTT. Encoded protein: CSASRPGATVEAFL.

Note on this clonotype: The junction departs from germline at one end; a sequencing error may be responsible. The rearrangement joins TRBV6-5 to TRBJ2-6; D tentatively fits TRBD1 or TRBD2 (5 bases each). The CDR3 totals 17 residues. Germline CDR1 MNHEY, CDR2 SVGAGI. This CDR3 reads CASSYSGSSSGANVLTF. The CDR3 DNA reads TGTGCCAGCAGTTACTCGGGCAGTAGCTCCGGGGCCAACGTCCTGACCTTC.

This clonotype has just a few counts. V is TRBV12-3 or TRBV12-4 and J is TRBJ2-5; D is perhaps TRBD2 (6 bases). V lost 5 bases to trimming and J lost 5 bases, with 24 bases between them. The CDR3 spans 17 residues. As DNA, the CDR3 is TGTGCCAGCAGTCAACTCAGCGGGCTGCCTGGGAGGGAGACCCAGTACTTC. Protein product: CASSQLSGLPGRETQYF.

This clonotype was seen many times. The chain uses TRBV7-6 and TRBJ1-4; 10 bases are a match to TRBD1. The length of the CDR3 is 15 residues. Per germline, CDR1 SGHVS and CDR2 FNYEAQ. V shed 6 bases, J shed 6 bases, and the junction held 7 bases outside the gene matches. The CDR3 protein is CASSPGTGDHEKLFF. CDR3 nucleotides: TGTGCCAGCAGTCCCGGGACAGGGGATCATGAAAAACTGTTTTTT.

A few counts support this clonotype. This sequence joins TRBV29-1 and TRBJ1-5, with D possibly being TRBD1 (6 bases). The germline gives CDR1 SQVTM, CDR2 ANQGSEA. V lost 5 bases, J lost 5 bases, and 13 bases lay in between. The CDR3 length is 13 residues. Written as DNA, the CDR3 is TGCAGCGTTAGGATCGAGGGGGATCAGCCCCAGCATTTT. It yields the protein CSVRIEGDQPQHF.

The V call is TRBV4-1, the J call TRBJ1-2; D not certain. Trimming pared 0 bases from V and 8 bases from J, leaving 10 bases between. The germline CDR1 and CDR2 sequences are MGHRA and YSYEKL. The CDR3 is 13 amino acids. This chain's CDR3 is CASSQDTGSGYTF. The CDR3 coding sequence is TGCGCCAGCAGCCAAGATACCGGTTCCGGCTACACCTTC.

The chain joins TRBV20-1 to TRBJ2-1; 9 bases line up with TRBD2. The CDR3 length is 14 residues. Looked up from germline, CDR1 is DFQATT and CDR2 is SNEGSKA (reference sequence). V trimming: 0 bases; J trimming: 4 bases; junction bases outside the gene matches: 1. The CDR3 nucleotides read TGCAGTGCTAGAGATCTAGCGGGGTACAATGAGCAGTTCTTC. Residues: CSARDLAGYNEQFF.

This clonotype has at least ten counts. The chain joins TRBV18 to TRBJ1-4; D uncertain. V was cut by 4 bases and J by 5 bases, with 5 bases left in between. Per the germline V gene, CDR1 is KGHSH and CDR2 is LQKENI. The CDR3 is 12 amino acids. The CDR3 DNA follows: TGTGCCAGCTCACGCTCGAATGAAAAACTGTTTTTT. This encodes CASSRSNEKLFF.

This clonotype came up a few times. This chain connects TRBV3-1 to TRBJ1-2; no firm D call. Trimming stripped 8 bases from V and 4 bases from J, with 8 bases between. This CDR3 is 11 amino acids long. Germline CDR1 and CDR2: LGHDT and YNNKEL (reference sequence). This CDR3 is CASGRGYGYTF. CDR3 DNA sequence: TGTGCCAGCGGTCGGGGCTATGGCTACACCTTC.

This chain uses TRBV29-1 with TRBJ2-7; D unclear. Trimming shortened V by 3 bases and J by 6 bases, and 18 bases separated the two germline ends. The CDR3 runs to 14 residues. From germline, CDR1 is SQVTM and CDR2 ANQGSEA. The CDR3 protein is CSVEAFSPSGEQYF. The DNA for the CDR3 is TGCAGCGTTGAGGCTTTTTCTCCCTCGGGCGAGCAGTACTTC.

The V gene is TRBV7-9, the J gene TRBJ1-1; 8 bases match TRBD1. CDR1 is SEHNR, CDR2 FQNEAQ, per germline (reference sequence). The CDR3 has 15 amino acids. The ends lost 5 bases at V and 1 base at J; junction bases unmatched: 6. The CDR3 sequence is CASSPGTGGNTEAFF. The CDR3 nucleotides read TGTGCCAGCAGCCCAGGGACAGGCGGGAACACTGAAGCTTTCTTT.

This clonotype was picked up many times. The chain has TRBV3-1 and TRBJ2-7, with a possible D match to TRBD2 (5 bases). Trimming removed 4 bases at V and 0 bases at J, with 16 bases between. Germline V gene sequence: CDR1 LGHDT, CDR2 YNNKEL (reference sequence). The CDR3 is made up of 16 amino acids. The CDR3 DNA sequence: TGTGCCAGCAGCCCTGGGTCATCGGGGAGCTCCTACGAGCAGTACTTC. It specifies CASSPGSSGSSYEQYF.

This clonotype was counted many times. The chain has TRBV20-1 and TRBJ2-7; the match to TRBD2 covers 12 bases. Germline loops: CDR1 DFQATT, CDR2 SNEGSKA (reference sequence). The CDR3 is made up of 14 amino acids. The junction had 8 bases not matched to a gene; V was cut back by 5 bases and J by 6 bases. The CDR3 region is CSASGLAGRGEQYF. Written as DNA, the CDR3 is TGCAGTGCTTCTGGACTAGCGGGACGGGGCGAGCAGTACTTC.

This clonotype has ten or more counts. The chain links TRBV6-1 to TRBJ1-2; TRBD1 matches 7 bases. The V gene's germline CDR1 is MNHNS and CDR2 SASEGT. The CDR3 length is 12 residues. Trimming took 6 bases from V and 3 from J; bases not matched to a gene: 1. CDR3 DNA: TGTGCCAGCAGGGGACAGCACTATGGCTACACCTTC. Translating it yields CASRGQHYGYTF.

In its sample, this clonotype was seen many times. The CDR3 bases are TGTGCCAGTACTAGCGCCTACTCCTACGAGCAGTACTTC. Translation: CASTSAYSYEQYF. The chain joins TRBV2 to TRBJ2-7; 7 bases are a match to TRBD2. The CDR3 covers 13 residues. Germline V gene lookup returns CDR1 SNHLY and CDR2 FYNNEI. Germline trimming cut 9 bases from V and 0 bases from J; bases unmatched to any gene: 5.

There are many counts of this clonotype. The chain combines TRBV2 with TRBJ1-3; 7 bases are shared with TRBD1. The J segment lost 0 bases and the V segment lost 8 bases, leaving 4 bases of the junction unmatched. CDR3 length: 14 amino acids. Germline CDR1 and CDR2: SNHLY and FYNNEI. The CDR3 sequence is CASFRDSSGNTIYF. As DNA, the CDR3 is TGTGCCAGCTTCCGGGACAGCTCTGGAAACACCATATATTTT.